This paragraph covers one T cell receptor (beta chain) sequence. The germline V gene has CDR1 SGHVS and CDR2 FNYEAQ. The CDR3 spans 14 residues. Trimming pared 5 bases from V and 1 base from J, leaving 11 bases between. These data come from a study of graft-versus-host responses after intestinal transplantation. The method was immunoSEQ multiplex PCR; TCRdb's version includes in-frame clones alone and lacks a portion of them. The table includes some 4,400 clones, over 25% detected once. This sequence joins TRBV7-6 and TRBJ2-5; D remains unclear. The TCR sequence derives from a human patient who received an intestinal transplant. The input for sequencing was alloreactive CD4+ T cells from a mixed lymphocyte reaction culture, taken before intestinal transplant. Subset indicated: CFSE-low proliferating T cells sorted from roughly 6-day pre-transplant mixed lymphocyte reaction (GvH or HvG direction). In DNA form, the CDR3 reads TGTGCCAGCAGCCGACTTTTCGGCCAAGAGACCCAGTACTTC. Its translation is CASSRLFGQETQYF. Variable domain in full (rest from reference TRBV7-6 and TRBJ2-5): GAGVSQSPRYKVTKRGQDVALRCDPISGHVSLYWYRQALGQGPEFLTYFNYEAQQDKSGLPNDRFSAERPEGSISTLTIQRTEQRDSAMYRCASSRLFGQETQYFGPGTRLLVL.